These 29 T cell receptor beta chains were sequenced from one sample in a study of somatic mutations in cytotoxic T cells in rheumatoid arthritis. The repertoire was sequenced with immunoSEQ multiplex PCR; TCRdb's copy has only in-frame clones and lacks some. Among roughly 35,000 clones, approximately 80% were seen once, and the ten largest hold about 3.4%. Sequenced material: CD8+ T cells sorted from blood. Receptor source: a man aged 40-49 years in good health.

The CDR3 protein is CASSFRHEQFF. As DNA, the CDR3 is TGTGCCAGCAGCTTTCGGCATGAGCAGTTCTTC. The chain uses TRBV11-2 and TRBJ2-1; D is uncertain. The V gene lost 3 bases and the J gene lost 8 bases, with 5 bases spanning the gap. The germline V gene has CDR1 SGHAT and CDR2 FQNNGV. The CDR3 loop spans 11 amino acids.

The chain combines TRBV7-6 with TRBJ2-7; D assignment may be TRBD1 or TRBD2 (5 bases each). The CDR3 is made up of 14 amino acids. The ends were cut back, 2 bases at V and 2 bases at J, with 10 bases in the middle. CDR1 is SGHVS, CDR2 FNYEAQ, per germline. The CDR3 sequence: CASSLSGTPYEQYF. The CDR3 bases are TGTGCCAGCAGCTTAAGTGGGACCCCCTACGAGCAGTACTTC.

The rearrangement joins TRBV28 to TRBJ1-2; D perhaps matches TRBD1 (5 bases). CDR1 is MDHEN, CDR2 SYDVKM, per germline. This CDR3 is 15 amino acids long. V was trimmed by 3 bases and J by 4 bases, leaving 15 bases between them. The CDR3 nucleotides are TGTGCCAGCAGTTTGACCCTCGTGGGGGGCTATGGCTACACCTTC. Its protein is CASSLTLVGGYGYTF.

J is TRBJ2-1 and V is TRBV27; D possibly corresponds to TRBD1 (5 bases). There are 14 residues in the CDR3. CDR1 and CDR2 from the germline V gene are MNHEY and SMNVEV (reference sequence). The V end was cut by 0 bases, the J end by 7 bases, with 10 bases between. The CDR3 here is CASSLSAGMNEQFF. The DNA of the CDR3 is TGTGCCAGCAGTTTATCGGCAGGGATGAATGAGCAGTTCTTC.

This clone has only one observation. CDR3 in DNA: TGCAGCGTTGAAGTTCTGAACACTGAAGCTTTCTTT. It specifies CSVEVLNTEAFF. This chain joins TRBV29-1 and TRBJ1-1; D gene ambiguous. Looked up from germline, CDR1 is SQVTM and CDR2 is ANQGSEA. Trimming cost V 1 base and J 0 bases, with 3 bases left between them. The CDR3 has 12 residues.

V and J are TRBV2 and TRBJ2-7; 9 nucleotides match TRBD2. V dropped 4 bases and J dropped 0; count of bases not matched to a gene: 4. Germline values: CDR1 SNHLY, CDR2 FYNNEI. The CDR3 is made up of 15 amino acids. For the CDR3, the DNA is TGTGCCAGCAGTGGTAGCGGGAGCCCCTCCTACGAGCAGTACTTC. It translates to CASSGSGSPSYEQYF.

The chain employs TRBV7-6 and TRBJ1-1, with a weak D call TRBD1 (5 bases). The CDR3 is 14 amino acids. Germline V gene lookup returns CDR1 SGHVS and CDR2 FNYEAQ. V lost 0 bases and J lost 4, with 9 bases in between. The CDR3 sequence: CASSLAGGGTEAFF. CDR3 DNA sequence: TGTGCCAGCAGCTTAGCCGGGGGTGGCACTGAAGCTTTCTTT.

V and J are TRBV28 and TRBJ2-5; D not certain. Trimming took off 6 bases at V and 5 bases at J, with 16 bases between the two ends. Germline lookup yields CDR1 MDHEN and CDR2 SYDVKM. The CDR3 extends over 14 amino acids. The CDR3 loop is CASSPVGLKETQYF. The CDR3 bases are TGTGCCAGCAGCCCGGTAGGGCTCAAGGAGACCCAGTACTTC.

The chain has TRBV11-2 and TRBJ2-1; 13 bases agree with TRBD2. Germline lookup yields CDR1 SGHAT and CDR2 FQNNGV. V shed 5 bases, J shed 0 bases, and the junction held 7 bases outside the gene matches. The CDR3 covers 18 residues. CDR3 amino acids: CASSPGLAGPSSYNEQFF. In DNA, the CDR3 is TGTGCCAGCAGCCCGGGACTAGCGGGGCCGAGCTCCTACAATGAGCAGTTCTTC.

This rearrangement joins TRBV27 to TRBJ2-1; 10 bases agree with TRBD2. Germline V CDR1 and CDR2: MNHEY, SMNVEV (reference sequence). The CDR3 runs to 17 residues. V lost 5 bases and J lost 3; bases outside the gene matches: 10. The CDR3 nucleotides are TGTGCCAGCAGTCCAGGACTAGCGGAAGAGGGCTACAATGAGCAGTTCTTC. Translation: CASSPGLAEEGYNEQFF.

This rearrangement joins TRBV28 to TRBJ2-7, with unresolved D. With 5 bases removed from V and 2 bases from J, the gap between germline ends came to 4 bases. This CDR3 has 11 residues. CDR1 MDHEN and CDR2 SYDVKM come from the germline V gene. The CDR3 region has the DNA TGTGCCAGCAGTCAAGCCTACGAGCAGTACTTC. Translating gives CASSQAYEQYF. Variable domain in full (rest from reference TRBV28 and TRBJ2-7): DVKVTQSSRYLVKRTGEKVFLECVQDMDHENMFWYRQDPGLGLRLIYFSYDVKMKEKGDIPEGYSVSREKKERFSLILESASTNQTSMYLCASSQAYEQYFGPGTRLTVT.

This clone was observed a single time. The chain employs TRBV28 and TRBJ2-7; the match to TRBD2 covers 10 bases. The CDR3 totals 16 residues. Losses at the gene ends were 4 bases for V and 1 base for J; bases not matched to a gene: 7. From germline, CDR1 is MDHEN and CDR2 SYDVKM. The chain's CDR3 is CASSSPLLAGSYEQYF. CDR3 nucleotides: TGTGCCAGCAGTTCGCCCTTACTAGCGGGGTCCTACGAGCAGTACTTC.

This chain joins TRBV28 and TRBJ2-7, with 8 nucleotides matching TRBD1. With V trimmed by 3 bases and J by 6 bases, 10 bases remained unmatched. Germline values: CDR1 MDHEN, CDR2 SYDVKM. This CDR3 comprises 15 residues. The CDR3 region is CASSFGERTGFEQYF. The CDR3 bases are TGTGCCAGCAGTTTTGGGGAGAGGACAGGGTTCGAGCAGTACTTC.

The chain employs TRBV14 and TRBJ2-1; D is undetermined. This CDR3 has 14 amino acids. Germline V lookup: CDR1 SGHDN, CDR2 FVKESK. V was clipped by 4 bases and J by 2 bases, with 9 bases between them. CDR3 DNA sequence: TGTGCCAGCAGCCTCCTCAGTACCTACAATGAGCAGTTCTTC. Amino acids: CASSLLSTYNEQFF.

The chain employs TRBV29-1 and TRBJ2-2; possible D gene TRBD2, 5 bases. The germline V and J ends were trimmed by 2 bases and 4 bases, with 11 bases remaining between them. The CDR3 has 14 residues. Germline loops: CDR1 SQVTM, CDR2 ANQGSEA. The CDR3 reads CSVELGGSTGELFF. The CDR3 bases are TGCAGCGTTGAACTAGGAGGATCCACCGGGGAGCTGTTTTTT.

A few counts support this clone. The chain carries TRBV6-5 and TRBJ2-7, with 13 positions matching TRBD2. Trimming took 5 bases from V and 7 from J; bases not matched to a gene: 8. In germline, CDR1 is MNHEY, CDR2 SVGAGI. The CDR3 sequence is 15 residues long. DNA for the CDR3: TGTGCCAGCAGTACGACTAGCGGGAGGTCGAGTGAGCAGTACTTC. Its translation is CASSTTSGRSSEQYF.

This sequence joins TRBV7-9 and TRBJ2-7; the D is unclear. V dropped 3 bases and J dropped 7 bases, with 22 bases sitting between them. This CDR3 has 16 amino acids. Germline CDR1 SEHNR, CDR2 FQNEAQ (reference sequence). Written as DNA, the CDR3 is TGTGCCAGCAGCTTCGCCTCCCCGGGCTCAGTTAAGGAGCAGTACTTC. The encoded protein is CASSFASPGSVKEQYF.

The V call is TRBV9, the J call TRBJ2-7; 8 positions agree with TRBD2. The CDR3 extends over 13 amino acids. The germline V gene has CDR1 SGDLS and CDR2 YYNGEE. J lost 4 bases, V lost 6 bases, and 6 bases had no gene match. Here the CDR3 reads CASNTGGGYEQYF. CDR3 nucleotide sequence: TGTGCCAGCAATACCGGGGGGGGATACGAGCAGTACTTC.

V and J are TRBV19 and TRBJ2-7; 7 bases line up with TRBD1. Germline CDR1 and CDR2: LNHDA and SQIVND (reference sequence). V shed 5 bases and J 2 bases; nucleotides not matched to a gene: 6. This CDR3 region has 14 residues. CDR3 DNA: TGTGCCAGTAGTCGGACAGGCGCCACCTACGAGCAGTACTTC. Protein: CASSRTGATYEQYF.

The rearrangement links TRBV27 to TRBJ2-2; possibly TRBD1 or TRBD2 for D (5 bases each). CDR1 is MNHEY and CDR2 is SMNVEV in the germline V gene (reference sequence). The CDR3 has 19 amino acids. V lost 0 bases, J lost 8 bases, and 25 bases lay in between. The CDR3 nucleotides read TGTGCCAGCAGTTTATCGATGGGGGAACCGGCCGCCCCCCCGGGGGAGCTGTTTTTT. Protein product: CASSLSMGEPAAPPGELFF.

J is TRBJ2-7 and V is TRBV27; tentative D call: TRBD1 (6 bases). Deletions cut 4 bases from V and 3 bases from J, with 16 bases between. Germline V gene data show CDR1 as MNHEY and CDR2 as SMNVEV (reference sequence). The CDR3 length is 15 residues. CDR3 DNA sequence: TGTGCCAGCAGTTCTAGCCCAGGGGCCCTCTACGAGCAGTACTTC. Protein: CASSSSPGALYEQYF.

This clone was seen just once. The rearrangement links TRBV21-1 to TRBJ2-7; TRBD2 is taken as the D call from the table, unchecked against the DNA. TRBV21-1 is a recognized pseudogene. The CDR3 contains 18 residues. The CDR3 DNA sequence: TGTGCCAGCAGCAAAGACCGGGGCCCTAGCGGGTCCTCTTACGAGCAGTACTTC. Its translation is CASSKDRGPSGSSYEQYF.

The chain has TRBV6-5 and TRBJ2-4; 8 nucleotides match TRBD2. The germline gives CDR1 MNHEY, CDR2 SVGAGI. V dropped 2 bases and J dropped 7; count of bases not matched to a gene: 1. This CDR3 has 13 amino acids. For the CDR3, the DNA is TGTGCCAGCAGTTACCGGGAGGGGAACATTCAGTACTTC. Translation: CASSYREGNIQYF.

The CDR3 spells CASSLPRTGTYEQYF. CDR3 DNA sequence: TGTGCCAGCAGTTTACCCAGGACGGGAACCTACGAGCAGTACTTC. The J gene is TRBJ2-7, the V gene TRBV28, with D possibly being TRBD2 (5 bases). Trimming stripped 2 bases from V and 2 bases from J, with 13 bases between. Germline V gene lookup returns CDR1 MDHEN and CDR2 SYDVKM. This CDR3 spans 15 amino acids.

The sample holds a few counts of this clone. The chain employs TRBV6-4 and TRBJ2-3; perhaps TRBD2 as D (5 bases). The germline V and J ends were trimmed by 0 bases and 0 bases, with 7 bases remaining between them. Germline V gives CDR1 MRHNA, CDR2 SNTAGT. The CDR3 sequence is 15 residues long. CDR3 in DNA: TGTGCCAGCAGTGACTCCGGCGGGAGCACAGATACGCAGTATTTT. Its protein is CASSDSGGSTDTQYF.

The J gene is TRBJ1-4, the V gene TRBV6-1; 9 bases map to TRBD1. The CDR3 extends over 13 amino acids. Trimming took 11 bases from V and 8 from J; bases not matched to a gene: 9. The germline V gene encodes CDR1 MNHNS and CDR2 SASEGT. The CDR3 DNA reads TGTGCCGTCCGGGACAGGGACTACGAAAAACTGTTTTTT. Its protein product is CAVRDRDYEKLFF.

V usage is TRBV7-3 and J usage is TRBJ1-2, with 9 bases lining up with TRBD1. Germline CDR1 is SGHTA and CDR2 is FQGTGA. The V gene end was trimmed by 5 bases and the J gene end by 4 bases; junction bases not matched to a gene: 8. The CDR3 extends over 15 amino acids. The DNA for the CDR3 is TGTGCCAGCAGCGAAACAGGGGGCGACCCCTATGGCTACACCTTC. It specifies CASSETGGDPYGYTF. The entire variable domain, with the rest obtained from reference TRBV7-3 and TRBJ1-2, is as follows: GAGVSQTPSNKVTEKGKYVELRCDPISGHTALYWYRQSLGQGPEFLIYFQGTGAADDSGLPNDRFFAVRPEGSVSTLKIQRTERGDSAVYLCASSETGGDPYGYTFGSGTRLTVV.

The V and J genes are TRBV6-6 and TRBJ2-1; maybe TRBD2 (5 bases). CDR1 and CDR2 (germline): MNHNY, SVGAGI (reference sequence). The CDR3 runs 13 residues. V gave up 2 bases and J gave up 7 bases, with 9 bases separating them. This CDR3 is CASSYDGGNEQFF. CDR3 DNA: TGTGCCAGCAGTTACGATGGAGGAAATGAGCAGTTCTTC.

The chain links TRBV7-9 to TRBJ1-3; possibly TRBD1 for D (6 bases). The CDR3 spans 13 residues. The germline gives CDR1 SEHNR, CDR2 FQNEAQ (reference sequence). The V gene lost 8 bases and the J gene lost 3 bases, with 11 bases spanning the gap. The DNA for the CDR3 is TGTGCCAGCTCCGGGGACAATGGAAACACCATATATTTT. This gives the protein CASSGDNGNTIYF. Drawing the rest from reference TRBV7-9 and TRBJ1-3, the complete variable domain is DTGVSQNPRHKITKRGQNVTFRCDPISEHNRLYWYRQTLGQGPEFLTYFQNEAQLEKSRLLSDRFSAERPKGSFSTLEIQRTEQGDSAMYLCASSGDNGNTIYFGEGSWLTVV.